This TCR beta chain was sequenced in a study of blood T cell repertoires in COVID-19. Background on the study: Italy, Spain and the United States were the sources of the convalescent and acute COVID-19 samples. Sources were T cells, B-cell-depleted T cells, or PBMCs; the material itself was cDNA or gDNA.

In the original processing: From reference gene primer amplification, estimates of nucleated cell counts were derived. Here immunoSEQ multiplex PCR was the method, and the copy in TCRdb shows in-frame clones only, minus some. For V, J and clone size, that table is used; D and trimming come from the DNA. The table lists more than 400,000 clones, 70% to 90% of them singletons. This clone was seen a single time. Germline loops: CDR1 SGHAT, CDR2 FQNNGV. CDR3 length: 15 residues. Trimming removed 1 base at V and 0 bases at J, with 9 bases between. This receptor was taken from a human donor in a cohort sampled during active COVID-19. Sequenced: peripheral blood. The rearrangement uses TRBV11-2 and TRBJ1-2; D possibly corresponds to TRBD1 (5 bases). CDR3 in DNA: TGTGCCAGCAGCTTAGCAGGGCCCTCTAACTATGGCTACACCTTC. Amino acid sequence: CASSLAGPSNYGYTF.